This T cell receptor beta chain was recovered during a study of T cell responses to AZD1222 COVID-19 vaccine. The trim removed 3 bases at V and 3 bases at J, leaving 4 bases unmatched. This CDR3 spans 16 amino acids. Germline-derived CDR1 and CDR2 are LGHDT and YNNKEL (reference sequence). Libraries were prepared by immunoSEQ multiplex PCR; TCRdb keeps only in-frame clonotypes and omits some of them. Here the sample spans 40,000 to 45,000 clones, about 82% being singletons. This clone was seen more than once but under ten times. Its antigen is currently unknown. Study observations and caveats: Among vaccine-associated CD4 TCRs, coverage spanned spike, with dominance at 160-218 and 743-854.

The starting material was peripheral blood, obtained 28 days after the second dose of the MenACWY control vaccine. This chain joins TRBV3-1 (or the pseudogene TRBV3-2) and TRBJ2-1; TRBD2 matches at 11 bases. This receptor was taken from an adult who received the MenACWY meningococcal vaccine as a control. The DNA of the CDR3 is TGTGCCAGCAGCCATCTCGGACTAGCGGGCTACAATGAGCAGTTCTTC. Amino acid sequence: CASSHLGLAGYNEQFF.